What follows are 16 T cell receptor beta chains derived from one specimen sequenced in a study of T-cell reconstitution after alpha-beta-depleted transplantation in children. Using unique molecular identifiers, the investigators prepared the TCRbeta library. From the PCR reads, TCRdb called clonotypes with MiXCR, one entry per CDR3 protein. The profile shows about 480,000 distinct CDR3 sequences, around 13% of them singletons. The sample was PBMCs from the stem cell graft donor, taken from the stem cell graft. Receptors originate from a human donor who donated a stem cell graft to a child with combined immunodeficiency.

At least ten counts were recorded for this clonotype. The rearrangement links TRBV7-2 to TRBJ2-7; 8 nucleotides agree with TRBD1. The CDR3 totals 14 residues. CDR1 is SGHTA and CDR2 is FQGNSA in the germline V gene. V trimming: 5 bases; J trimming: 7 bases; junction bases outside the gene matches: 10. The CDR3 bases are TGTGCCAGCAGCATCCGACAGGGGAATAAGGAGCAGTACTTC. Amino acid sequence: CASSIRQGNKEQYF.

The V call is TRBV2, the J call TRBJ2-7; D is ambiguous. V shed 8 bases and J shed 2 bases, with 10 bases lying between them. Germline-derived CDR1 and CDR2 are SNHLY and FYNNEI. The CDR3 covers 12 residues. As DNA, the CDR3 is TGTGCCAGCGGGTGGATTGCCTACGAGCAGTACTTC. This sequence encodes CASGWIAYEQYF.

This clonotype occurred a few times. The rearrangement uses TRBV7-2 and TRBJ2-5, with D unclear. Germline values: CDR1 SGHTA, CDR2 FQGNSA. The CDR3 is 11 residues long. V was pared by 4 bases and J by 5 bases, with 5 bases between. DNA of the CDR3: TGTGCCAGCAGCTGGAGTGAGACCCAGTACTTC. It translates to CASSWSETQYF.

The sample holds a few counts of this clonotype. The V gene is TRBV18, the J gene TRBJ2-2; 9 bases are shared with TRBD2. J lost 3 bases, V lost 3 bases, and 5 bases had no gene match. The CDR3 is 16 amino acids. Germline CDR1 KGHSH, CDR2 LQKENI. The CDR3 DNA reads TGTGCCAGCTCACCGACCCGACTAGCGGACACCGGGGAGCTGTTTTTT. Its translation is CASSPTRLADTGELFF.

V and J are TRBV12-3 or TRBV12-4 and TRBJ1-2, with TRBD1 matching 9 bases. This CDR3 is built from 15 residues. The ends lost 6 bases at V and 1 base at J; junction bases unmatched: 6. In nucleotides, the CDR3 is TGTGCCAGCAGAGATACAGGGGGCCTTAACTATGGCTACACCTTC. The encoded protein is CASRDTGGLNYGYTF.

This clonotype was found a few times. The gene calls are TRBV18 and TRBJ2-7, with 13 bases lining up with TRBD2. V dropped 3 bases and J dropped 3; count of bases not matched to a gene: 2. CDR3 size: 15 residues. CDR1 is KGHSH and CDR2 is LQKENI in the germline V gene. This CDR3 reads CASSPGTSGIYEQYF. In nucleotides, the CDR3 is TGTGCCAGCTCACCCGGGACTAGCGGGATCTACGAGCAGTACTTC.

This rearrangement joins TRBV3-1 to TRBJ1-5; D is unclear. V lost 1 base and J lost 1, with 11 bases in between. The CDR3 runs to 16 residues. Germline-derived CDR1 and CDR2 are LGHDT and YNNKEL (reference sequence). The CDR3 is CASSQGGWWSNQPQHF. In DNA form, the CDR3 reads TGTGCCAGCAGCCAAGGTGGGTGGTGGAGCAATCAGCCCCAGCATTTT.

This clonotype was detected ten times or more. The genes are TRBV24-1 and TRBJ2-1, with 13 bases identical to TRBD2. Germline V gene lookup returns CDR1 KGHDR and CDR2 SFDVKD. The J segment lost 0 bases and the V segment lost 4 bases, leaving 5 bases of the junction unmatched. CDR3 length: 18 residues. This chain's CDR3 is CATSDSGLAGVSYNEQFF. The DNA for the CDR3 is TGTGCCACCAGTGACTCCGGACTAGCGGGAGTCTCCTACAATGAGCAGTTCTTC.

This clonotype turned up a few times. This sequence joins TRBV7-9 and TRBJ2-1; D is uncertain. Germline lookup yields CDR1 SEHNR and CDR2 FQNEAQ (reference sequence). Trimming cost V 5 bases and J 10 bases, with 15 bases left between them. The CDR3 is 13 residues long. CDR3 sequence: CASSLRDWGEQFF. CDR3 coding DNA: TGTGCCAGCAGCCTTAGAGATTGGGGAGAGCAGTTCTTC. Looking up the rest from reference TRBV7-9 and TRBJ2-1 gives the full variable domain: DTGVSQNPRHKITKRGQNVTFRCDPISEHNRLYWYRQTLGQGPEFLTYFQNEAQLEKSRLLSDRFSAERPKGSFSTLEIQRTEQGDSAMYLCASSLRDWGEQFFGPGTRLTVL.

This clonotype was counted a few times. The rearrangement joins TRBV6-2 or TRBV6-3 to TRBJ2-7, with D possibly being TRBD1 (5 bases). The CDR3 has 14 residues. Per the germline V gene, CDR1 is MNHEY and CDR2 is SVGEGT. V was clipped by 0 bases and J by 2 bases, with 8 bases between them. In DNA form, the CDR3 reads TGTGCCAGCAGTTACTCGGCAGGGCCCTACGAGCAGTACTTC. The encoded protein is CASSYSAGPYEQYF.

This clonotype was found a few times. The chain combines TRBV5-1 with TRBJ2-3, with TRBD2 matching 11 bases. CDR3 length: 15 amino acids. J lost 4 bases, V lost 2 bases, and 3 bases had no gene match. Germline values: CDR1 SGHRS, CDR2 YFSETQ. The CDR3 spells CASSFGTSGPDTQYF. CDR3 nucleotide sequence: TGCGCCAGCAGCTTCGGGACTAGCGGTCCAGATACGCAGTATTTT.

This clonotype was counted between two and nine times. CDR3 sequence (DNA): TGTGCCAGCAGTGGGAACAGGGCCATCTCCCTCCACGAGCAGTACTTC. Translation: CASSGNRAISLHEQYF. This chain uses TRBV6-1 with TRBJ2-7, with a weak D call TRBD1 (6 bases). V gave up 4 bases and J gave up 5 bases, with 21 bases separating them. CDR3 length: 16 residues. Germline values: CDR1 MNHNS, CDR2 SASEGT.

Only a few counts were recorded for this clonotype. J is TRBJ2-5 and V is TRBV11-2, with 8 bases aligning to TRBD2. V lost 5 bases and J lost 4; bases outside the gene matches: 9. CDR1 and CDR2 (germline): SGHAT, FQNNGV. The CDR3 totals 15 residues. The CDR3 spells CASSLRAGERETQYF. In DNA, the CDR3 is TGTGCCAGCAGCCTGAGAGCGGGAGAGAGAGAGACCCAGTACTTC. Supplemented by reference TRBV11-2 and TRBJ2-5, the full variable domain reads EAGVAQSPRYKIIEKRQSVAFWCNPISGHATLYWYQQILGQGPKLLIQFQNNGVVDDSQLPKDRFSAERLKGVDSTLKIQPAKLEDSAVYLCASSLRAGERETQYFGPGTRLLVL.

V gene TRBV4-1 combines with J gene TRBJ2-2; D gene unclear. Germline lookup yields CDR1 MGHRA and CDR2 YSYEKL. CDR3 length: 13 amino acids. V was clipped by 0 bases and J by 6 bases, with 5 bases between them. CDR3 loop: CASSQEAPGELFF. In DNA, the CDR3 is TGCGCCAGCAGCCAAGAGGCTCCCGGGGAGCTGTTTTTT.

The J gene is TRBJ2-7, the V gene TRBV7-2, with TRBD1 identical over 7 bases. Germline lookup yields CDR1 SGHTA and CDR2 FQGNSA. The junction had 9 bases not matched to a gene; V was cut back by 6 bases and J by 1 base. The CDR3 is 15 amino acids. CDR3 coding DNA: TGTGCCAGCAGTCGTATTCCAGGGGGTTCCTACGAGCAGTACTTC. It encodes CASSRIPGGSYEQYF.

This chain connects TRBV24-1 to TRBJ2-1; 9 nucleotides line up with TRBD2. Germline assignment: CDR1 KGHDR and CDR2 SFDVKD. The trim removed 9 bases at V and 9 bases at J, leaving 14 bases unmatched. CDR3 length equals 15 residues. This CDR3 reads CATRSSGSEKGEQFF. The CDR3 DNA is TGTGCCACCCGGAGTAGCGGGAGCGAGAAGGGTGAGCAGTTCTTC.